This TCR beta chain appears in the sequencing data of a study of CD8+CD57+ T cells in acquired aplastic anemia. TCR beta VDJ and CDR3 were profiled, and genomic DNA was the template. TCRdb processed the reads anew with MiXCR; each CDR3 protein has one entry. The table records around 150,000 distinct CDR3 sequences, 40% to 55% of them present only once. Trimming removed 5 bases at V and 9 bases at J, with 26 bases between. The CDR3 is made up of 17 amino acids. The sequenced patients had an expansion of CD8+CD57+ cells seen by flow cytometry. At least ten counts were recorded for this clonotype. The V gene is TRBV12-3 or TRBV12-4, the J gene TRBJ2-1, with D unclear. Sequencing was done on a sample of sorted CD4+, CD8+, or CD8+CD57+ T cells (not recorded which) from PBMCs. The TCR originated in a human donor with aplastic anemia. CDR3 in amino acids: CASSAARVAGYRSEQFF. In DNA form, the CDR3 reads TGTGCCAGCAGTGCCGCCCGGGTAGCTGGGTATCGGAGTGAGCAGTTCTTC.